The clone carrying this TCR beta chain was picked up a small number of times. Germline-derived CDR1 and CDR2 are MNHEY and SMNVEV (reference sequence). This CDR3 spans 11 amino acids. Trimming stripped 6 bases from V and 3 bases from J, with 6 bases between. The entry originates in a study of T-cell memory formation after mild COVID-19. TCRdb called the 5' RACE reads again in MiXCR, with one record for every CDR3 protein. The repertoire has 90,000 to 130,000 distinct CDR3 sequences, about a sixth of them found once; the top ten carry roughly 6%. The material sequenced was PBMCs or a T cell subset sorted from them (not recorded which). This sequence was found in a man younger than 35 who had mild COVID-19 (a few samples of this study predate the infection). Cell type and time point are not known. The V call is TRBV27, the J call TRBJ2-7; no definite D call. The CDR3 reads CASSSNYEQYV. The CDR3 nucleotides read TGTGCCAGCAGCTCCAACTACGAGCAGTACGTC.